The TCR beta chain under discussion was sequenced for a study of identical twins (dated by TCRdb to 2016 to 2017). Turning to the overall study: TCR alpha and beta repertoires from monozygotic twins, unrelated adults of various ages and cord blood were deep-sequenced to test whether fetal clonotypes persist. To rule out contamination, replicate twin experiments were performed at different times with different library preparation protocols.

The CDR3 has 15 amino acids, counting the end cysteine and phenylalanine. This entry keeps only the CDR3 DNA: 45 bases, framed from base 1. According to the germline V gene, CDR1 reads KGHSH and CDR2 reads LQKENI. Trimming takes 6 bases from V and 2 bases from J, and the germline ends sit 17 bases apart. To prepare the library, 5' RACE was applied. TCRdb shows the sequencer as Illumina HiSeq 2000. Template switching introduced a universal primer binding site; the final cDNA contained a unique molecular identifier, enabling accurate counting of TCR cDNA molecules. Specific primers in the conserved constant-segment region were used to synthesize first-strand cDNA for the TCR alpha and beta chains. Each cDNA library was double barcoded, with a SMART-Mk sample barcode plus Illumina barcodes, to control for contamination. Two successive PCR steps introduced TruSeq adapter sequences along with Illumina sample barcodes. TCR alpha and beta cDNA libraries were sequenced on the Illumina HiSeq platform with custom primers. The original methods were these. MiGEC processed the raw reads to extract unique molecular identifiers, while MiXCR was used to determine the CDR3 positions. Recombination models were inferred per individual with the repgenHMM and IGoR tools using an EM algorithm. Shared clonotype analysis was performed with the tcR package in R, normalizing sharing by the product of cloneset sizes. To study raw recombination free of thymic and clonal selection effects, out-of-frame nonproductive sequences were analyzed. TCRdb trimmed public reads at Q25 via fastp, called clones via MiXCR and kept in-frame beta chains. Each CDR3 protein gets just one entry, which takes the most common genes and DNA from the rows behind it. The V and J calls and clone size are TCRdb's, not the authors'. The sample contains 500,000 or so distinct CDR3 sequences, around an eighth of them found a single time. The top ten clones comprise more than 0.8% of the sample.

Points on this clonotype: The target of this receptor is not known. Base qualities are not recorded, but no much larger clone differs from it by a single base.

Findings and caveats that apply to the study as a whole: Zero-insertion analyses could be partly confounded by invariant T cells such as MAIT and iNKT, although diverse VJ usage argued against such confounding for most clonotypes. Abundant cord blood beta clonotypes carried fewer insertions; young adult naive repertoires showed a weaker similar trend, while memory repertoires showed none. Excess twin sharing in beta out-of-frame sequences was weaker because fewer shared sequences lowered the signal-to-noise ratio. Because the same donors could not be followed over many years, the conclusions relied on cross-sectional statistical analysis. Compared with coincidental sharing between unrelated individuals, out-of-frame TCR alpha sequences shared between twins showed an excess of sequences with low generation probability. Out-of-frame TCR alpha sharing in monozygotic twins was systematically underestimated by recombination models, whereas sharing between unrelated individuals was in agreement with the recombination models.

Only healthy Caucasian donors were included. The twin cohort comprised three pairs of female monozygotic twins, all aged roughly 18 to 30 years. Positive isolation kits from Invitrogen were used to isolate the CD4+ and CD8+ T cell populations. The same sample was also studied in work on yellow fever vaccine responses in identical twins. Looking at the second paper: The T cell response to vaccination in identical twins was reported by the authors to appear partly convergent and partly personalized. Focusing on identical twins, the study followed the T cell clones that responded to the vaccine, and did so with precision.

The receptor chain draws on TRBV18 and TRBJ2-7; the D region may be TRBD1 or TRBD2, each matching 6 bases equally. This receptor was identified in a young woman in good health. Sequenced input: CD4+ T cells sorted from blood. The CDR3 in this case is CASSPTRGATYEQYF. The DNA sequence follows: TGTGCCAGCTCCCCGACAAGGGGGGCGACCTACGAGCAGTACTTC.